Described below is a single TCR beta chain sequence and its context. This clonotype showed up just a few times. What antigen it recognizes has not been identified. Base qualities are not provided; no much larger clone lies one nucleotide away. Sequencing relied on an Illumina HiSeq 1500. Starting from the raw public reads, TCRdb applied fastp trimming at Q25, assembled clones with MiXCR and retained in-frame beta chains. Identical CDR3 protein sequences are pooled into one entry, listed with their most common genes and DNA. This sample comprises some 480,000 distinct CDR3 sequences, around a third of them detected only once. The leading ten clones occupy roughly 15% of the sample. This record comes from a study of T cell repertoires in cytomegalovirus infection (dated by TCRdb to the late 2010s). As for the study more broadly: Peptide stimulations targeted recently identified HLA-C-restricted CMV epitopes, whose presentation resists viral immunomodulation, together with well-studied HLA-B-restricted epitopes. The HLA type of each donor mattered for the analysis, because public TCR beta signatures pointed to carriage of CMV infection along with the matching HLA type. What the research found in general, with its limitations: The ex vivo response was dominated by HLA-C-restricted CMV-specific TCR beta clonotypes, and the single most frequent clonotype in two of eight donors was supplied by these HLA-C-restricted clonotypes. Cumulative frequency of public TCR beta family members discriminated carriers of CMV infection plus the relevant HLA type in this cohort and an independent 352-donor cohort.

The CDR3 holds 15 amino acids from the cysteine to the phenylalanine. The DNA shown is the 45-base CDR3, in frame from base 1. V gives up 1 base and J gives up 0 bases, and the segment between their germline ends measures 9 bases. CDR1 SGHVT and CDR2 SQSDAQ were looked up in the germline V gene. This specimen's treatment or condition label, per the study, means: in vitro stimulation with specific CMV peptide epitopes to enrich CMV-specific T cells. The receptor comes from a human donor in good health (CMV status not recorded). Some clones in this sample may be carry-over from other donors' samples. The sequences come from cultured PBMCs, collected from culture after CMV antigen stimulation. The chain couples TRBV7-4 to TRBJ2-5, with the D gene not clear enough to name. The encoded CDR3 is CASSLGARDQETQYF. The DNA sequence is TGTGCCAGCAGCTTAGGAGCCCGGGACCAAGAGACCCAGTACTTC.